This T cell receptor (beta chain) was recorded in a study of early T cells in non-severe SARS-CoV-2 infection. Study information: From unsorted whole blood, bulk RNA was sequenced, and the chains remained unpaired.

Whole-study results and caveats: Anti-spike CD8 responses were favored in VDJdb matching, and private and CD4 specificities were missed.

Molecules of cDNA were individually given unique molecular identifiers that were attached to them. Each CDR3 protein is one row after TCRdb ran MiXCR on the 5' RACE reads. In the table there are roughly 46,000 distinct CDR3 sequences, approximately 5.1% of which are singletons. The table lists this clonotype with many counts. The target antigen is unknown. Germline V gene sequence: CDR1 DFQATT, CDR2 SNEGSKA (reference sequence). Deletions cut 0 bases from V and 4 bases from J, with 9 bases between. The CDR3 totals 13 residues. This chain joins TRBV20-1 and TRBJ2-5, with D maybe TRBD1 (6 bases). This material consisted of whole blood, taken at baseline. The TCR originated in an adult who was a healthcare worker with PCR-confirmed SARS-CoV-2 infection or an uninfected control (not recorded which). CDR3 in amino acids: CSARDPRGETQYF. The CDR3 DNA sequence: TGCAGTGCTAGAGATCCCAGGGGAGAGACCCAGTACTTC.